These 11 T cell receptor beta chains came from one sample sequenced in a study of beta chain features in type 1 diabetes. TCRB transcripts that were expressed got sequenced, as all of the isolated RNA had been reverse transcribed. Assay used: immunoSEQ multiplex PCR; TCRdb lists only in-frame clones, some missing. The table includes about 240,000 clones, about 30% detected once. The source material was central memory CD4+ T cells from blood. These receptors were taken from a man between 25 and 39 years old in good health.

This clone was counted once. A far larger clone is off by one base, so a read error is likely. The chain couples TRBV29-1 to TRBJ2-1; a weak D match, TRBD2 (6 bases). CDR3 size: 14 residues. Germline CDR1 is SQVTM and CDR2 is ANQGSEA. CDR3 coding DNA: TGCACAGCTAGGGGTAGCGGTATACTGGATGAGCAGTTCTTC. This translates into CTARGSGILDEQFF.

A few counts support this clone. The rearrangement joins TRBV23-1 to TRBJ1-5; tentatively, D is TRBD1 (5 bases). TRBV23-1 falls under the ORF class, with uncertain function. The CDR3 sequence is 15 residues long. Trimming took off 3 bases at V and 15 bases at J, with 24 bases between the two ends. CDR3 amino acids: CASSHMQGSYTSSHF. For the CDR3, the DNA is TGCGCCAGCAGTCATATGCAGGGATCCTACACTTCTTCGCATTTT.

This clone has ten or more counts. The CDR3 sequence: CASSLAELPQKMHNEQFF. The CDR3 bases are TGCGCCAGCAGTCTCGCGGAACTACCCCAGAAGATGCACAATGAGCAGTTCTTC. V and J are TRBV23-1 and TRBJ2-1, with D unclear. TRBV23-1 is flagged as an ORF with uncertain function. The CDR3 is 18 residues long. Between the trimmed V and J ends, which lost 4 bases and 5 bases, there was a span of 24 bases.

This sequence joins TRBV23-1 and TRBJ2-1, with D uncertain. TRBV23-1 is placed among ORFs of uncertain function. V was shortened by 4 bases and J by 1 base, with 17 bases between the two germline ends. The CDR3 has 17 amino acids. This CDR3 reads CASSRAYRTVSYNEQFF. CDR3 sequence (DNA): TGCGCCAGCAGTCGCGCCTATCGGACGGTATCCTACAATGAGCAGTTCTTC.

The chain carries TRBV18 and TRBJ2-7; unclear D gene. The CDR3 covers 13 residues. The ends were cut back, 6 bases at V and 2 bases at J, with 11 bases in the middle. CDR1 KGHSH and CDR2 LQKENI come from the germline V gene. This chain's CDR3 is CASSQEQTYEQYF. The CDR3 DNA follows: TGTGCCAGCTCGCAGGAACAGACCTACGAGCAGTACTTC.

The sample holds many counts of this clone. The chain is built from TRBV7-2 and TRBJ2-1, with 9 bases matching TRBD2. After removal of 5 bases from V and 10 bases from J, the junction contained 15 bases not matched to a gene. The CDR3 runs 16 residues. Germline assignment: CDR1 SGHTA and CDR2 FQGNSA. CDR3 loop: CASSTGAGGISDEQFF. The CDR3 DNA is TGTGCCAGCAGCACCGGTGCGGGAGGGATTAGCGACGAGCAGTTCTTC.

The chain combines TRBV30 with TRBJ1-6, with D possibly TRBD1 on 5 matching bases. CDR1 is GTSNPN, CDR2 SVGIG, per germline (reference sequence). Trimming pared 3 bases from V and 9 bases from J, leaving 12 bases between. The CDR3 length is 13 residues. DNA of the CDR3: TGTGCCTGGAGGGGGGGAACAGTTTCACCCCTCCACTTT. This sequence encodes CAWRGGTVSPLHF.

The V and J genes are TRBV12-5 and TRBJ2-5, with 7 bases fitting TRBD1. Germline CDR1 reads LGHNT; CDR2 reads FRNRAP. This CDR3 contains 13 residues. Trimming removed 9 bases from V and 5 bases from J; junction bases left unmatched: 9. The CDR3 coding sequence is TGTGCTAGCACAGGGGTGCTTGGGGAGACCCAGTACTTC. This sequence encodes CASTGVLGETQYF.

This clone has ten or more counts. The chain employs TRBV7-2 and TRBJ1-6; D remains ambiguous. Germline V gene data show CDR1 as SGHTA and CDR2 as FQGNSA. There are 15 residues in the CDR3. Trimming took off 0 bases at V and 10 bases at J, with 13 bases between the two ends. In DNA, the CDR3 is TGTGCCAGCAGCTTAGCGGGGATGGGAAGCTCACCCCTCCACTTT. The encoded protein is CASSLAGMGSSPLHF.

V and J are TRBV28 and TRBJ2-7; 8 nucleotides agree with TRBD1. There are 14 residues in the CDR3. The germline gives CDR1 MDHEN, CDR2 SYDVKM. V lost 6 bases, J lost 4 bases, and 8 bases stayed unmatched. The CDR3 spells CASRGQGGWYEQYF. For the CDR3, the DNA is TGTGCCAGCAGAGGACAGGGTGGTTGGTACGAGCAGTACTTC.

In its sample, this clone was seen a few times. The V call is TRBV5-1, the J call TRBJ1-1, with D possibly TRBD1 on 5 matching bases. The CDR3 contains 15 residues. Germline values: CDR1 SGHRS, CDR2 YFSETQ. Between the trimmed V and J ends, which lost 0 bases and 5 bases, there was a span of 14 bases. The CDR3 loop reads CASSLGQGARTEAFF. The CDR3 bases are TGCGCCAGCAGCTTGGGGCAGGGAGCAAGGACTGAAGCTTTCTTT. The full variable domain, rest sourced from reference TRBV5-1 and TRBJ1-1, is KAGVTQTPRYLIKTRGQQVTLSCSPISGHRSVSWYQQTPGQGLQFLFEYFSETQRNKGNFPGRFSGRQFSNSRSEMNVSTLELGDSALYLCASSLGQGARTEAFFGQGTRLTVV.